This entry concerns a single T cell receptor beta chain. V was cut by 0 bases and J by 4 bases, with 10 bases left in between. Germline loops: CDR1 SGHRS, CDR2 YFSETQ. This CDR3 contains 15 residues. This record belongs to a study of cytotoxic CD8 clonotypes in ibrutinib-treated CLL. Across the study: Response sampling took place at median approximately 11 months of treatment, range 6 to 36.

The method was immunoSEQ multiplex PCR; TCRdb's version includes in-frame clones alone and lacks a portion of them. Seen here are roughly 300,000 clones, 76% observed once, and the top ten hold approximately 5.6%. The starting material was PBMCs, obtained at disease progression, from a patient treated with ibrutinib. This clonotype was obtained from a human donor with chronic lymphocytic leukemia. The chain carries TRBV5-1 and TRBJ2-2, with D perhaps TRBD1 (6 bases). CDR3 DNA sequence: TGCGCCAGCAGCTTGGACAGGGTGGGCACCGGGGAGCTGTTTTTT. It encodes CASSLDRVGTGELFF.